The clone carrying this T cell receptor beta chain occurred a few times. Antigen specificity is unknown. CDR3 size: 13 residues. Trimming took off 4 bases at V and 4 bases at J, with 8 bases between the two ends. The germline CDR1 and CDR2 sequences are KGHSH and LQKENI. Only in-frame clones appear in the TCRdb table, and some are missing; sequencing was by immunoSEQ multiplex PCR. The table records 3,000 to 5,000 clones, 70% to 90% of them present only once. This entry comes from a study of Tregs in tolerant kidney transplant recipients. Findings and limits, study-wide: Expanding Tregs on activated donor B cells appeared to best identify donor-specific TCRbeta clones. Validation in larger populations is needed because few patients were studied. In tolerant patients, donor-specific Tregs outgrew total Tregs, suggesting antigen-driven expansion.

This sequence originates from a human donor who received a combined kidney and bone marrow transplant. This chain joins TRBV18 and TRBJ1-3; D might be TRBD1 (5 bases). Source: Tregs from blood, taken before the transplant. CDR3: CASSQGAGNTIYF. The CDR3 DNA sequence: TGTGCCAGCTCACAAGGGGCAGGAAACACCATATATTTT.